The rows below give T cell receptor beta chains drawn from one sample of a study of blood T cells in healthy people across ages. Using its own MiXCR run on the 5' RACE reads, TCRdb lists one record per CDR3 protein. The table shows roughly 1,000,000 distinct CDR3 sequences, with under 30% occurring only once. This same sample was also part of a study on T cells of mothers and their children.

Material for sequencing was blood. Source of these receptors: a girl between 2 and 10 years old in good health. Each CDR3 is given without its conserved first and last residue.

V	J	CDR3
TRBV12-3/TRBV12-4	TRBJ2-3	AIQGSGTDTQY
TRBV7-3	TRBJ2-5	ASSLTGGQGTQY
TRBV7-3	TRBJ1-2	ASSLGFGYGYT
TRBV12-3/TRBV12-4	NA	ASSFVVADNRQQF
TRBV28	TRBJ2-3	ASSFSTDLNTDTQY
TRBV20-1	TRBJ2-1	SAPQTGYNEQF
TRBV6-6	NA	ASSYSADYNEQF
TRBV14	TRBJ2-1	ASSDPQGSSYNEQF
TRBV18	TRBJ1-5	ASSPREDQPQH
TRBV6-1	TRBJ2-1	ASQPARGLNEQF
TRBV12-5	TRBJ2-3	ASGLEEDTQY
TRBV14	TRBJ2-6	ASSQAVGGANVLT
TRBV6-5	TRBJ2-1	ASSWSANMNSYNEQF
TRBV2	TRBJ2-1	ASASVYYNEQF
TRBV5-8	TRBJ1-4	ASSLLGNQEKLF
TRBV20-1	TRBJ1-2	NANCPLCLQGPKYGYT
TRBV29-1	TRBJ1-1	SVVYVAARGTEAF
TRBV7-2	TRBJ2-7	ASSILRGFDEQY
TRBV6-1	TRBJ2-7	ASEDGGGERNEQY
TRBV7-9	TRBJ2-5	ASSLDLRAVTSGEETQY
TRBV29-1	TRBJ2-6	SVESEGVSGANVLT
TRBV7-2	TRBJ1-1	ASSLGRTWRTTEAF
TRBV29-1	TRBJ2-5	SVALPAETQY
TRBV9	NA	ASSARQGVGEQY
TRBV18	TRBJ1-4	ASSSLEPGEKLF
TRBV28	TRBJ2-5	ASGPADQETQY
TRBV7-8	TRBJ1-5	ASIRTIDSNQPQH
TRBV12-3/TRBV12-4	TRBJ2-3	ASSPVYASDTQY
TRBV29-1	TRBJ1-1	SVLYRGRYTEAF
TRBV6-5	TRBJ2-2	ASRVQPNTGELF